This paragraph reports one T cell receptor (beta chain). These data come from a study of blood T cells in healthy people across ages. The use of a sample-barcoded 5' primer and a J-beta primer mix characterized a second PCR of roughly 7 to 12 cycles. TCRdb ran MiXCR on the 5' RACE reads and lists one entry per CDR3 protein. Of 1.5 million to 2 million distinct CDR3 sequences listed, more than 35% were seen once; the top ten hold roughly 23%. Germline-derived CDR1 and CDR2 are MGHRA and YSYEKL. The germline V and J ends were trimmed by 4 bases and 6 bases, with 13 bases remaining between them. The CDR3 spans 15 residues.

The sequence was obtained from a human donor in good health. The specimen was blood. V is TRBV4-1 and J is TRBJ1-6; D unclear. The CDR3 protein is CASSPVRGRNSPLHF. DNA for the CDR3: TGCGCCAGCAGCCCCGTCAGAGGGCGTAATTCACCCCTCCACTTT.